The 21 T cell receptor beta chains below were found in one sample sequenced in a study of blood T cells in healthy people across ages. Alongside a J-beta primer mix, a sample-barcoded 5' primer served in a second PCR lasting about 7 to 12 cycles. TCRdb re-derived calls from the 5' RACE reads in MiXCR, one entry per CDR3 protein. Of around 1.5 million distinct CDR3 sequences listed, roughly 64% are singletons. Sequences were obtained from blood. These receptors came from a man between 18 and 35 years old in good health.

CDR3 in DNA: TGTGCCAGCAGTTTAAGCCGGCTGGCGGAAAAACTGTTTTTT. Its translation: CASSLSRLAEKLFF. This chain uses TRBV27 with TRBJ1-4, with no clear D. The CDR3 has 14 amino acids. V lost 2 bases to trimming and J lost 8 bases, with 12 bases between them. Germline assignment: CDR1 MNHEY and CDR2 SMNVEV (reference sequence).

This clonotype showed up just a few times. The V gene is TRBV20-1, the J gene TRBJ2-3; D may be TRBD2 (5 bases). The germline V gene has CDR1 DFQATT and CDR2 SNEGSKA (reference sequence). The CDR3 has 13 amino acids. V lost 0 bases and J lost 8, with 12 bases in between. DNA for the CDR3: TGCAGTGCTAGAGATCTCGGGGTTGGTACGCAGTATTTT. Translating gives CSARDLGVGTQYF.

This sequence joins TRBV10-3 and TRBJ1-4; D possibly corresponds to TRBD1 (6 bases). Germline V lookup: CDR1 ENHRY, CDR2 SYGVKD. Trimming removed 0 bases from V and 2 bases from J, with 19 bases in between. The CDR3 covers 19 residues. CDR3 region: CAISESKYRVDLTNEKLFF. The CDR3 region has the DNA TGTGCCATCAGTGAGTCGAAGTACAGGGTGGATTTGACTAATGAAAAACTGTTTTTT.

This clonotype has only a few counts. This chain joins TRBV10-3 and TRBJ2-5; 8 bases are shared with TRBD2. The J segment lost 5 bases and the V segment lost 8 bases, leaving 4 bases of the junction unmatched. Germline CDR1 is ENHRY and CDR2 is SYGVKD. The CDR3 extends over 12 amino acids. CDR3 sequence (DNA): TGTGCCATCCGGCGGGGGGACGAGACCCAGTACTTC. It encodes CAIRRGDETQYF.

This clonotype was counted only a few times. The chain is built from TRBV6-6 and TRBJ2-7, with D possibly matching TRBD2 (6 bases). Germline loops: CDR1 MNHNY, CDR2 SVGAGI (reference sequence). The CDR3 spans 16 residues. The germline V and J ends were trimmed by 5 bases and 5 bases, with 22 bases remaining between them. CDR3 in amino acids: CASSKNFVGGSHEQYF. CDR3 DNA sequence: TGTGCCAGCAGTAAAAACTTCGTGGGGGGTTCCCACGAGCAGTACTTC.

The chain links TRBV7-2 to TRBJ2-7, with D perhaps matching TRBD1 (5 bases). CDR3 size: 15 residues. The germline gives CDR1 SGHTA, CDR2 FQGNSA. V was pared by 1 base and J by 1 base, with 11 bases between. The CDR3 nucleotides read TGTGCCAGCAGCTTAGAGTCAGGGCTATCCTACGAGCAGTACTTC. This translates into CASSLESGLSYEQYF.

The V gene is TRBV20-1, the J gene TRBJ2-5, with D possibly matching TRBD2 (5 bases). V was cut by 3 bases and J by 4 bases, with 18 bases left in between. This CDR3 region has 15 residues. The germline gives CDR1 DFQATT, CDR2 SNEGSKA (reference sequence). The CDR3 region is CSASFVSAGLETQYF. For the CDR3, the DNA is TGCAGTGCTAGTTTTGTCTCGGCGGGTTTAGAGACCCAGTACTTC.

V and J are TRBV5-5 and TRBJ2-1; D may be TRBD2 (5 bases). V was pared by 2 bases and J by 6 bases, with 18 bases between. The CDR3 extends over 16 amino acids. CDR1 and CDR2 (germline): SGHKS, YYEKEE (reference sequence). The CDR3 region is CASSFNPGLLRNEQFF. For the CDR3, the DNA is TGTGCCAGCAGCTTTAATCCGGGGTTGCTTCGCAATGAGCAGTTCTTC.

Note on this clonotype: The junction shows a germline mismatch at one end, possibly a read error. Here the CDR3 reads CSATYTEAFF. In DNA, the CDR3 is TGCAGTGCTACGTACACCGAAGCTTTCTTT. The rearrangement uses TRBV20-1 and TRBJ1-1; D unresolved. The CDR3 covers 10 residues. Germline lookup yields CDR1 DFQATT and CDR2 SNEGSKA (reference sequence).

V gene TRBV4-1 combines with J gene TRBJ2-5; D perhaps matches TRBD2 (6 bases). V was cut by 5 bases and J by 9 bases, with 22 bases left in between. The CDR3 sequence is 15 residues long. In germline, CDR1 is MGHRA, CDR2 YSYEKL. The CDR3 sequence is CASSTLGTKPGAQYF. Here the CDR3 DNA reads TGCGCCAGCAGCACACTCGGGACGAAACCGGGGGCCCAGTACTTC.

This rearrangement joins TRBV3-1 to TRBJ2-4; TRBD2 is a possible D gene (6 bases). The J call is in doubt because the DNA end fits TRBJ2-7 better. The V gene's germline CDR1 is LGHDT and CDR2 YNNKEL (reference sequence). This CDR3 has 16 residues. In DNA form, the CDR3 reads TGTGCCAGCAGCCAAGCATTCGGGAGAGTGTCCTACGAGCAGTACTTC. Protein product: CASSQAFGRVSYEQYF.

CDR3 loop: CASSQRVRDSGANVLTF. The CDR3 region has the DNA TGCGCCAGCAGCCAGCGGGTCAGGGACTCTGGGGCCAACGTCCTGACTTTC. The V and J genes are TRBV4-3 and TRBJ2-6; D tentatively fits TRBD1 or TRBD2 (5 bases each). The CDR3 has 17 residues. Trimming pared 3 bases from V and 0 bases from J, leaving 12 bases between. In germline, CDR1 is LGHNA, CDR2 YSLEER.

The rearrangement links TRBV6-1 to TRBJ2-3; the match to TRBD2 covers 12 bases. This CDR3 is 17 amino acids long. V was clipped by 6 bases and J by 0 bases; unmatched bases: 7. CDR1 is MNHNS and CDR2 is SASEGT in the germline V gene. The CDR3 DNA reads TGTGCCAGCAGAAGACTAGCGGGAGTAACTAGCACAGATACGCAGTATTTT. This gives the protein CASRRLAGVTSTDTQYF.

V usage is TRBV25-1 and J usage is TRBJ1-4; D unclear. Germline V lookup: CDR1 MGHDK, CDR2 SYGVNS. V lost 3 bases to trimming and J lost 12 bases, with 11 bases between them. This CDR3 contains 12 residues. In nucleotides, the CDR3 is TGTGCCAGCAGTGATCCTCTATCAGAACTGTTTTTT. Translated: CASSDPLSELFF.

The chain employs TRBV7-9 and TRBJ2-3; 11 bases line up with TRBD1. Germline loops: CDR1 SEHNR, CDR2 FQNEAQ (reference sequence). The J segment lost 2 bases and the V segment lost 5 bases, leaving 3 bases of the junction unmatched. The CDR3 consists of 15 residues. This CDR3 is CASSAGQGDTDTQYF. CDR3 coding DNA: TGTGCCAGCAGCGCGGGACAGGGGGACACAGATACGCAGTATTTT.

DNA of the CDR3: TGCAGTGCTGGACACAGGCGAACCTACGAGCAGTACTTC. Translation gives CSAGHRRTYEQYF. This chain links TRBV20-1 with TRBJ2-7; D is perhaps TRBD1 (5 bases). The germline V gene has CDR1 DFQATT and CDR2 SNEGSKA (reference sequence). The CDR3 covers 13 residues. Trimming left V 5 bases short and J 2 bases short, with 13 bases between.

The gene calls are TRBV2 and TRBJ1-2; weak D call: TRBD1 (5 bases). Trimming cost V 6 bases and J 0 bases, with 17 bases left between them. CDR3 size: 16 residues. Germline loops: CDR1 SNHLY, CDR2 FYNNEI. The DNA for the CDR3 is TGTGCCAGCAGCCCCGACCCCGACAGTCCTAACTATGGCTACACCTTC. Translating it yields CASSPDPDSPNYGYTF.

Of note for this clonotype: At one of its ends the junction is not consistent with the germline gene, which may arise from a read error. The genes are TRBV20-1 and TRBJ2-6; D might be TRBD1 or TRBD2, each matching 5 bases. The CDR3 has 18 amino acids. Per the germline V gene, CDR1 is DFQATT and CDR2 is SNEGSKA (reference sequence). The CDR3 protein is CSARPRGRSNSGASVLTF. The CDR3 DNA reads TGCAGTGCTAGACCGAGGGGACGGAGTAACTCTGGGGCCAGCGTCCTGACTTTC.

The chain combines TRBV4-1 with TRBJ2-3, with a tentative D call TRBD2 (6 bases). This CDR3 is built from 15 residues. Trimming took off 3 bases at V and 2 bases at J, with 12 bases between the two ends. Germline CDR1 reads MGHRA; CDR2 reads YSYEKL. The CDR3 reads CASSHVSGNTDTQYF. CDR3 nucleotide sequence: TGCGCCAGCAGCCACGTTAGCGGAAACACAGATACGCAGTATTTT.

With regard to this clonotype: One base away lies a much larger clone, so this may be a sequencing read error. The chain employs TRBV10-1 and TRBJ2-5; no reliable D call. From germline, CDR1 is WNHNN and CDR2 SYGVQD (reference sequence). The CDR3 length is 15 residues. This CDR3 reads CVSSETRSSYNEQYF. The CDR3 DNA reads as TGCGTCAGCAGTGAGACCAGGAGCTCCTACAATGAGCAGTACTTC.

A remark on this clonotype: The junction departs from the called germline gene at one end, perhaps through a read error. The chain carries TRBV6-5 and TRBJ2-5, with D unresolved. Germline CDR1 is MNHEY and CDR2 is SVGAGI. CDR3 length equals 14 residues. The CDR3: CASSFTSRAETQYF. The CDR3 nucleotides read TGTGCAAGCAGTTTCACATCTAGAGCAGAGACCCAGTACTTC.